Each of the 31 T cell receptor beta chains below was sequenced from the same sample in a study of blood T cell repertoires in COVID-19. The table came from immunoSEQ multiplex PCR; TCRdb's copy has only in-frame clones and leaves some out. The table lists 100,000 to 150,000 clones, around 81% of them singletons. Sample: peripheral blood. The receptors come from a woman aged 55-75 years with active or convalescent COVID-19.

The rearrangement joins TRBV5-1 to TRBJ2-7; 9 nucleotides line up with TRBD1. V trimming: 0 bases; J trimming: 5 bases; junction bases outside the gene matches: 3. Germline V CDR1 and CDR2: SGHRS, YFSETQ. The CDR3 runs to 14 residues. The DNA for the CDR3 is TGCGCCAGCAGCTTGGGGGACAGGGACAACGAGCAGTACGTC. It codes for CASSLGDRDNEQYV.

This CDR3 is CASRRGQDHQPQHF. For the CDR3, the DNA is TGTGCCAGCAGGCGCGGACAGGACCATCAGCCCCAGCATTTT. The chain couples TRBV28 to TRBJ1-5, with 7 bases aligning to TRBD1. This CDR3 is built from 14 residues. With 6 bases clipped from V and 5 bases from J, the junction kept 7 bases outside the gene matches. The germline V gene encodes CDR1 MDHEN and CDR2 SYDVKM.

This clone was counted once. The CDR3 DNA follows: TGTGCCAGCAGCTTGGGACTAGCGGGAGGGAAAAACACAGATACGCAGTATTTT. Translating it yields CASSLGLAGGKNTDTQYF. J is TRBJ2-3 and V is TRBV5-4, with TRBD2 matching over 14 bases. Looked up from germline, CDR1 is SGHNT and CDR2 is YYREEE (reference sequence). CDR3 length: 18 amino acids. V gave up 0 bases and J gave up 2 bases; unmatched junction bases: 5. The full variable domain, rest sourced from reference TRBV5-4 and TRBJ2-3, is ETGVTQSPTHLIKTRGQQVTLRCSSQSGHNTVSWYQQALGQGPQFIFQYYREEENGRGNFPPRFSGLQFPNYSSELNVNALELDDSALYLCASSLGLAGGKNTDTQYFGPGTRLTVL.

The CDR3 is CASSSQGASEKLFF. CDR3 in DNA: TGTGCCAGCAGCTCGCAGGGGGCTAGTGAAAAACTGTTTTTT. The chain recombines TRBV7-2 with TRBJ1-4, with TRBD1 identical over 8 bases. The CDR3 is 14 residues long. From germline, CDR1 is SGHTA and CDR2 FQGNSA. V shed 4 bases, J shed 7 bases, and the junction held 5 bases outside the gene matches.

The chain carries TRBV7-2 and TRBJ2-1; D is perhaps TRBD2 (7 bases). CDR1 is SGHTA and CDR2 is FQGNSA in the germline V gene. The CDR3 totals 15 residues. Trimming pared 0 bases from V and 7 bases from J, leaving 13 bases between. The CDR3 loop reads CASSLAGGALNEQFF. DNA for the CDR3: TGTGCCAGCAGCTTAGCGGGGGGGGCCCTAAATGAGCAGTTCTTC.

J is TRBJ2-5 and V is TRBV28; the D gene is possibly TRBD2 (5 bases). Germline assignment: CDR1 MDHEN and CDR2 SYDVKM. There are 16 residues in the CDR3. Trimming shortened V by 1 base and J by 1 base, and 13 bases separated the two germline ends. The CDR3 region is CASSLYGDLGQETQYF. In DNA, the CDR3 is TGTGCCAGCAGTTTATACGGGGATCTCGGCCAAGAGACCCAGTACTTC.

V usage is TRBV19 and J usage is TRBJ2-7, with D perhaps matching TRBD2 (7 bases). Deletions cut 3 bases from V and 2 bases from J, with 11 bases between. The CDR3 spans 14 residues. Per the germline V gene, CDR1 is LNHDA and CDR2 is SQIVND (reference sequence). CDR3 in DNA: TGTGCCAGTAGTATCGGCGGGGGCCCCTACGAGCAGTACTTC. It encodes CASSIGGGPYEQYF.

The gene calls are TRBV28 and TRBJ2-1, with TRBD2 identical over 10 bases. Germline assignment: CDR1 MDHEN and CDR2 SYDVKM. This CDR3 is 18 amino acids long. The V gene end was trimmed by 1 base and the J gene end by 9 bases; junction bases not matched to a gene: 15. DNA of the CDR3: TGTGCCAGCAGTTTATTTTTCGGGGTAGCGGGAGGAAGGAGTGAGCAGTTCTTC. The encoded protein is CASSLFFGVAGGRSEQFF. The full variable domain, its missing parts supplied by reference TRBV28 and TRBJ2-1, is DVKVTQSSRYLVKRTGEKVFLECVQDMDHENMFWYRQDPGLGLRLIYFSYDVKMKEKGDIPEGYSVSREKKERFSLILESASTNQTSMYLCASSLFFGVAGGRSEQFFGPGTRLTVL.

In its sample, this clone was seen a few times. The CDR3: CATSKPRASVEQFF. CDR3 bases: TGTGCCACCAGCAAACCCAGGGCTAGCGTCGAGCAGTTCTTC. The rearrangement links TRBV15 to TRBJ2-1, with D maybe TRBD2 (6 bases). CDR3 length: 14 residues. The germline CDR1 and CDR2 sequences are LNHNV and YYDKDF (reference sequence). The V gene lost 4 bases and the J gene lost 10 bases, with 17 bases spanning the gap. Using reference TRBV15 and TRBJ2-1 for the parts outside the CDR3, the full variable domain is DAMVIQNPRYQVTQFGKPVTLSCSQTLNHNVMYWYQQKSSQAPKLLFHYYDKDFNNEADTPDNFQSRRPNTSFCFLDIRSPGLGDTAMYLCATSKPRASVEQFFGPGTRLTVL.

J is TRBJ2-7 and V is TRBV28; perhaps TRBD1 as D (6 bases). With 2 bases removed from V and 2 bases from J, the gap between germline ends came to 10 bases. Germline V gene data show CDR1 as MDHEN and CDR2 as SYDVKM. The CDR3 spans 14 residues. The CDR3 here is CASSLTGLTYEQYF. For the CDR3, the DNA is TGTGCCAGCAGTTTAACAGGGTTGACCTACGAGCAGTACTTC.

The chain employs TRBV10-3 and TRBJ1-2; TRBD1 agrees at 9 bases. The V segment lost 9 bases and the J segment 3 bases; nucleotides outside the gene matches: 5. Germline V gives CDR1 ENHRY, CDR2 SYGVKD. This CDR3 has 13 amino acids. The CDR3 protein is CAMGTGRDYGYTF. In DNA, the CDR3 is TGTGCCATGGGGACAGGGCGGGACTATGGCTACACCTTC.

The DNA of the CDR3 is TGTGCCAGCAGCTCGTTGGGACAGACTTCACCTAACTATGGCTACACCTTC. As protein: CASSSLGQTSPNYGYTF. J is TRBJ1-2 and V is TRBV7-9; 7 bases agree with TRBD1. V lost 4 bases to trimming and J lost 0 bases; unmatched junction nucleotides: 11. Germline V gene lookup returns CDR1 SEHNR and CDR2 FQNEAQ (reference sequence). This CDR3 is built from 17 residues.

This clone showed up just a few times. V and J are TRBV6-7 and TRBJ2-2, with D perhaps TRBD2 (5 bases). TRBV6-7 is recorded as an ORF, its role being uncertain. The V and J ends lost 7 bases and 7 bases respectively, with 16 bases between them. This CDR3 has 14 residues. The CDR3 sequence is CASNRSVAGGELFF. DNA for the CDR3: TGTGCCAGCAATCGATCCGTGGCGGGCGGGGAGCTGTTTTTT.

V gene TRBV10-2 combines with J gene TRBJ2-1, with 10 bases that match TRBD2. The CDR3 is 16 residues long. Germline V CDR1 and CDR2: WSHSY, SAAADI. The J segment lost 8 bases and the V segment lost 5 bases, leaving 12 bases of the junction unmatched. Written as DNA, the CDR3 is TGCGCCAGCAGTCTTATGGCGGCTAGCGGGGGACATGAGCAGTTCTTC. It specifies CASSLMAASGGHEQFF.

The CDR3 DNA reads as TGTGCCAGCAGTCTGGGAGGGGCGACCGGGGAGCTGTTTTTT. This gives the protein CASSLGGATGELFF. The V call is TRBV6-5, the J call TRBJ2-2, with 7 bases aligning to TRBD2. Germline V CDR1 and CDR2: MNHEY, SVGAGI. Losses at the gene ends were 5 bases for V and 5 bases for J; bases not matched to a gene: 5. The CDR3 consists of 14 residues.

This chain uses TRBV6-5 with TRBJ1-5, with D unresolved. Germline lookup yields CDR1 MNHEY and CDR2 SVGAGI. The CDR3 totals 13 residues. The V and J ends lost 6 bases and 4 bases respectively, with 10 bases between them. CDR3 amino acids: CASREGLNQPQHF. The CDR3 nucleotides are TGTGCCAGCAGAGAGGGCCTAAATCAGCCCCAGCATTTT.

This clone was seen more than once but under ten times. The CDR3 reads CASSPPGVPGNTIYF. CDR3 nucleotides: TGTGCCAGCTCACCACCCGGAGTCCCCGGGAACACCATATATTTT. The gene calls are TRBV18 and TRBJ1-3; D not resolved. The V gene lost 0 bases and the J gene lost 7 bases, with 13 bases spanning the gap. The length of the CDR3 is 15 residues. Germline CDR1 is KGHSH and CDR2 is LQKENI.

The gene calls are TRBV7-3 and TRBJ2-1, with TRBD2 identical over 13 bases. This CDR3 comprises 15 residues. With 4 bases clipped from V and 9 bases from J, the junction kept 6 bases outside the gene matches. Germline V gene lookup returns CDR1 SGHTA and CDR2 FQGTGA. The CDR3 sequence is CASSSPGLAGSEQFF. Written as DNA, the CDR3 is TGTGCCAGCAGCTCACCGGGACTAGCGGGATCTGAGCAGTTCTTC.

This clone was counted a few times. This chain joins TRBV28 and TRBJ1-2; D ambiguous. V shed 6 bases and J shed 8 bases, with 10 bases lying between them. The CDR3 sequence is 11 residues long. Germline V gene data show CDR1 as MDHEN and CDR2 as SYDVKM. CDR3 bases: TGTGCCAGCAGCCACCTAAGAGGCTACACCTTC. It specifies CASSHLRGYTF.

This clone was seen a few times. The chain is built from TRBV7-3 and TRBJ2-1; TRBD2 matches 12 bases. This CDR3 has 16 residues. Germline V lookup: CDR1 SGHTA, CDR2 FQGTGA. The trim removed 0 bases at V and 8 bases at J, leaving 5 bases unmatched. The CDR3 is CASSLTALAGGYEQFF. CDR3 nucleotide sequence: TGTGCCAGCAGCTTAACGGCACTAGCGGGAGGATATGAGCAGTTCTTC.

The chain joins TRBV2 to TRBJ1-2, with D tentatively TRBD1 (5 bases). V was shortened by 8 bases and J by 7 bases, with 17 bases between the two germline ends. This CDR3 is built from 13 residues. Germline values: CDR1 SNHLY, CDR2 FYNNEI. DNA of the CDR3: TGTGCCAGCGCCCCAGGGCGGGGGTTTGGCTACACCTTC. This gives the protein CASAPGRGFGYTF.

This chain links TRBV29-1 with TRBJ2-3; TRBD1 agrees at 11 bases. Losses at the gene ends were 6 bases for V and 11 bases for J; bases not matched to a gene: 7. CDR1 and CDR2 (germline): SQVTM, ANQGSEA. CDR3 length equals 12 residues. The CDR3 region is CSVAGTGGEQYF. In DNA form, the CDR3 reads TGCAGCGTCGCCGGGACAGGGGGTGAGCAGTATTTT.

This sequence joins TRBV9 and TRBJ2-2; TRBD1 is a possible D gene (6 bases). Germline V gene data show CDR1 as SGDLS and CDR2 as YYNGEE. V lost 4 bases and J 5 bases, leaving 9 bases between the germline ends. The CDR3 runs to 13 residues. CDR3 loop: CASSLTGTGELFF. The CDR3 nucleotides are TGTGCCAGCAGCCTAACAGGGACCGGGGAGCTGTTTTTT.

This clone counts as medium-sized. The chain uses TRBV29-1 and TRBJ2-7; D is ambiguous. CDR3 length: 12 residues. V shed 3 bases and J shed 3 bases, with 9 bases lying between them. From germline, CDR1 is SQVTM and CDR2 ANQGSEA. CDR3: CSVETAGYEQYF. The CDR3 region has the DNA TGCAGCGTTGAGACGGCAGGCTACGAGCAGTACTTC.

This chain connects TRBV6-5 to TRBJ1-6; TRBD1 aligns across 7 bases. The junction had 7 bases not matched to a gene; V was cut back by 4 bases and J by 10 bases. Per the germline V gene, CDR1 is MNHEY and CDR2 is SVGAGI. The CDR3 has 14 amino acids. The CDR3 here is CASSFGTENSPLHF. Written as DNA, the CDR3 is TGTGCCAGCAGTTTCGGGACAGAGAACTCACCCCTCCACTTT.

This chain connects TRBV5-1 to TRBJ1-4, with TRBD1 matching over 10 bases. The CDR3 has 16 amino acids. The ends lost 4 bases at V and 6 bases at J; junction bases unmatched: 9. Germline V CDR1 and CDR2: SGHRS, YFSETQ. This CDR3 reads CASSTSTGGLDEKLFF. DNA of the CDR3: TGCGCCAGCAGCACCTCGACAGGGGGCTTGGATGAAAAACTGTTTTTT. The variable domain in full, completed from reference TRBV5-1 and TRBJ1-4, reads KAGVTQTPRYLIKTRGQQVTLSCSPISGHRSVSWYQQTPGQGLQFLFEYFSETQRNKGNFPGRFSGRQFSNSRSEMNVSTLELGDSALYLCASSTSTGGLDEKLFFGSGTQLSVL.

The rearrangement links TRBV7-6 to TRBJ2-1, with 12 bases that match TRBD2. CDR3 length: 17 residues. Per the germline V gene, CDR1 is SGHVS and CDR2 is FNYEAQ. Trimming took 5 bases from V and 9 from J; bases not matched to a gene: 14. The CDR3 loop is CASSRPKTSGSRGEQFF. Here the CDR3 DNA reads TGTGCCAGCAGCCGACCCAAGACTAGCGGGAGCCGGGGTGAGCAGTTCTTC.

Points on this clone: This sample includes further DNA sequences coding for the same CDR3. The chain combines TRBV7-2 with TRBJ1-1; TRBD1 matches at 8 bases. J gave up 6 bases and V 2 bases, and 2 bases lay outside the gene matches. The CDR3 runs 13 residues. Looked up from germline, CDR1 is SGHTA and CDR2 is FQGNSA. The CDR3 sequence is CASSLQGASEAFF. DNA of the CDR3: TGTGCCAGCAGCTTACAGGGGGCCTCTGAAGCTTTCTTT.

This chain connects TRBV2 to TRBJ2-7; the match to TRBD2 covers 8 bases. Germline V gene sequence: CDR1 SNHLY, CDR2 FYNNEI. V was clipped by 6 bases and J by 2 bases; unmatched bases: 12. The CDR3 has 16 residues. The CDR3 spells CASRRTSRFTPYEQYF. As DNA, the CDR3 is TGTGCCAGCAGAAGGACTAGCCGTTTTACGCCCTACGAGCAGTACTTC.

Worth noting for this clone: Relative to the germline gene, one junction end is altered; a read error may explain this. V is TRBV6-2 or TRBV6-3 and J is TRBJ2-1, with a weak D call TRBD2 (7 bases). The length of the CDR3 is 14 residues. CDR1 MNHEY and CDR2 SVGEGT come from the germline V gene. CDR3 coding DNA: TGTGCCAGCAGTCCCCCCGGAGGACGCGGGGGCGTCATCTTC. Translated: CASSPPGGRGGVIF.

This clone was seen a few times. CDR3 sequence reads: CASSLAGQGNSPLHF. The CDR3 DNA reads TGTGCCAGCAGCTTAGCAGGACAGGGGAATTCACCCCTCCACTTT. This chain uses TRBV11-2 with TRBJ1-6, with 9 bases that match TRBD1. Germline CDR1 reads SGHAT; CDR2 reads FQNNGV. J was trimmed by 7 bases and V by 1 base; bases with no gene match: 2. This CDR3 is built from 15 residues.